The source of this T cell receptor (beta chain) is a study of OX40 agonist ivuxolimab in advanced cancers. Study background: The dose-escalation cohort was around 83% male, with a mean age of 60 years, ranging roughly 20 to 90. Whole-study results and caveats: Not determined was the antigen specificity of the expanded peripheral T cells.

Germline assignment: CDR1 SEHNR and CDR2 FQNEAQ (reference sequence). V gave up 5 bases and J gave up 7 bases, with 12 bases separating them. The CDR3 spans 14 residues. The table came from immunoSEQ multiplex PCR; TCRdb's copy has only in-frame clones and leaves some out. Counted here are 50,000 to 75,000 clones, about 85% occurring once; the ten biggest clones make up 1.2%. In its sample, this clone was seen a few times. What it binds is not known. The sample here was CD4+ or CD8+ T cells sorted from blood, taken in a trial of the OX40 agonist ivuxolimab. The receptor comes from an adult with an advanced solid tumor such as melanoma, head and neck, liver or kidney cancer. The chain joins TRBV7-9 to TRBJ1-6; TRBD1 is a possible D gene (5 bases). The chain's CDR3 is CASSTGTRNSPLHF. The CDR3 DNA follows: TGTGCCAGCAGCACCGGGACCCGAAATTCACCCCTCCACTTT.